Listed below are T cell receptor beta chains from one sample, sequenced in a study of cytomegalovirus exposure and HLA in healthy donors. Sequencing used immunoSEQ multiplex PCR; TCRdb keeps in-frame clones, though not all of them. The data show about 150,000 clones, 65% to 90% seen once. The sequenced material came from PBMCs. All receptors derive from a woman aged 25-40 years in good health and CMV-seronegative. Both conserved end residues are part of each CDR3. Each record gives: D gene, J gene, clone size, V gene, CDR3 protein, CDR3 DNA. A D gene is named only where the DNA matches it firmly. Rows may omit the clone size; those that give it use once, few, many or a size class.

>-|TRBJ2-1|-|TRBV4-3
CASSQDRAGEQFF
TGCGCCAGCAGCCAAGATAGAGCAGGTGAGCAGTTCTTC
>-|TRBJ1-1|-|TRBV7-3
CASSRSRGNTEAFF
TGTGCCAGCAGCCGCTCTAGGGGGAACACTGAAGCTTTCTTT
>-|TRBJ2-3|-|TRBV9
CASSAPGKRTDTQYF
TGTGCCAGCAGCGCCCCTGGGAAGCGGACAGATACGCAGTATTTT
>TRBD2|TRBJ2-7|-|TRBV9
CASSEGLAREQYF
TGTGCCAGCAGCGAGGGACTAGCTAGGGAGCAGTACTTC
>TRBD2|TRBJ2-3|-|TRBV7-6
CASSLVSAGGQDTQYF
TGTGCCAGCAGCTTAGTTTCGGCGGGGGGGCAAGATACGCAGTATTTT
>-|TRBJ2-1|-|TRBV28
CASSLSSGAYNEQFF
TGTGCCAGCAGTTTAAGTTCAGGGGCCTACAATGAGCAGTTCTTC
>-|TRBJ2-3|-|TRBV5-1
CASSSEGADTQYF
TGCGCCAGCAGCTCGGAAGGGGCAGATACGCAGTATTTT
>TRBD1|TRBJ1-2|once|TRBV19
CASSRGTGFIGGYTF
TGTGCCAGTAGTAGGGGGACAGGGTTCATAGGCGGCTACACCTTC
>-|TRBJ2-4|once|TRBV7-2
CASSLAVRVPKNIQYF
TGTGCCAGCAGCTTAGCGGTCAGGGTACCCAAAAACATTCAGTACTTC
>-|TRBJ1-1|-|TRBV4-1
CASSHPSRGTEAFF
TGCGCCAGCAGCCACCCCAGCCGGGGGACTGAAGCTTTCTTT
>-|TRBJ2-3|-|TRBV28
CASSPAAPSEGDTQYF
TGTGCCAGCAGCCCCGCGGCCCCAAGCGAGGGAGATACGCAGTATTTT
>-|TRBJ2-2|once|TRBV28
CASVPYRAGELFF
TGTGCCAGCGTCCCTTACCGTGCGGGGGAGCTGTTTTTT
>-|TRBJ2-3|-|TRBV5-4
CASSLLRGRTDTQYF
TGTGCCAGCAGCTTGTTGAGAGGGAGGACAGATACGCAGTATTTT
>TRBD1|TRBJ1-5|-|TRBV6-1
CASSLDRGSQPQHF
TGTGCCAGCAGCTTGGACAGGGGGAGTCAGCCCCAGCATTTT
>-|TRBJ2-5|once|TRBV5-1
CASSLRGWEETQYF
TGCGCCAGCAGCTTACGGGGGTGGGAAGAGACCCAGTACTTC
>TRBD1|TRBJ1-2|-|TRBV4-1
CASSHGTGQGFNYGYTF
TGCGCCAGCAGCCACGGGACAGGGCAAGGTTTTAACTATGGCTACACCTTC
>-|TRBJ1-1|-|TRBV5-4
CASGEGIYDTEAFF
TGTGCCAGCGGGGAGGGAATTTACGACACTGAAGCTTTCTTT
>-|TRBJ1-1|-|TRBV14
CASSRHMNTEAFF
TGTGCCAGCAGCCGTCACATGAACACTGAAGCTTTCTTT
>TRBD2|TRBJ2-5|once|TRBV15
CATSRGLAGEETQYF
TGTGCCACCAGCAGGGGACTAGCGGGGGAAGAGACCCAGTACTTC
>-|TRBJ2-1|-|TRBV19
CASSWGVAFENEQFF
TGTGCCAGTAGTTGGGGCGTTGCCTTCGAGAATGAGCAGTTCTTC
>-|TRBJ2-7|-|TRBV6-5
CASSYFGGQSYEQYF
TGTGCCAGCAGTTACTTCGGCGGACAGTCCTACGAGCAGTACTTC
>TRBD2|TRBJ2-7|few|TRBV5-6
CASSSGLGVSSYEQYF
TGTGCCAGCAGCTCCGGACTAGGGGTTAGCTCCTACGAGCAGTACTTC